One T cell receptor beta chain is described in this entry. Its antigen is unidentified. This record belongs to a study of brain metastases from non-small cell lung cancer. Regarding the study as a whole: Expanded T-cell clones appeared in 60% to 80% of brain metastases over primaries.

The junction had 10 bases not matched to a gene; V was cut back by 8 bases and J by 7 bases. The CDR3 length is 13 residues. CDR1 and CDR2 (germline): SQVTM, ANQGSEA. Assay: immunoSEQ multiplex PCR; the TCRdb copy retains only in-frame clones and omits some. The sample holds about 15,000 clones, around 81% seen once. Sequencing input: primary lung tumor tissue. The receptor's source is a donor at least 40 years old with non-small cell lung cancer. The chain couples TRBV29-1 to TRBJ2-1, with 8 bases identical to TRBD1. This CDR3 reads CSLDRGLANEQFF. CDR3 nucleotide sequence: TGCAGCCTCGACAGGGGCCTCGCAAATGAGCAGTTCTTC.